The clone carrying this T cell receptor (beta chain) was observed a single time. The target antigen is unknown. Some clones are missing from TCRdb's copy, which holds only in-frame ones; the method was immunoSEQ multiplex PCR. The sample gives roughly 83,000 clones, roughly nine tenths of which show up once; 8.4% is in the top ten. This entry is derived from a study of OX40 agonist ivuxolimab in advanced cancers. The overall study: The dose-escalation cohort had hepatocellular carcinoma, melanoma, renal cell or head and neck cancer. It was permissible to have had prior anti-PD-1, anti-PD-L1 or anti-CTLA-4 therapy, and approximately 38% had some. Study-level results: With doses of 0.1-3.0 mg/kg, partial responders showed among the lowest clonal expansion.

Germline V lookup: CDR1 MNHEY, CDR2 SVGAGI. The CDR3 extends over 15 amino acids. Trimming removed 6 bases at V and 1 base at J, with 13 bases between. The sample consisted of CD4+ or CD8+ T cells sorted from blood, taken in a trial of the OX40 agonist ivuxolimab. The V call is TRBV6-5, the J call TRBJ1-3, with D tentatively TRBD1 (5 bases). This TCR derives from an adult with an advanced solid tumor such as melanoma, head and neck, liver or kidney cancer. The CDR3 is CASRPSGWSGNTIYF. The CDR3 DNA reads TGTGCCAGCAGACCCTCAGGGTGGTCTGGAAACACCATATATTTT.